Listed here is a single T cell receptor beta chain. Its antigen is not identified. These data are taken from a study of lymphopenia after photon versus proton radiotherapy. Germline assignment: CDR1 KGHSH and CDR2 LQKENI. The CDR3 length is 15 residues. The junction had 6 bases not matched to a gene; V was cut back by 6 bases and J by 1 base. Clones were read by immunoSEQ multiplex PCR, and TCRdb kept only the in-frame ones, dropping some. The table records some 30,000 clones, about nine tenths of them present only once. General study results and limits: Post-nadir diversity loss with photons came from oligoclonal expansion, particularly CD8+ Temra cells. Post-nadir TCR diversity decline inversely tracked overall survival among those who died. Better survival with proton therapy was suggested as possible, not demonstrated.

The sequence was obtained from a woman in her sixties with cholangiocarcinoma. Some clones in this sample may be carry-over from other donors' samples. The chain links TRBV18 to TRBJ2-1; TRBD2 aligns across 7 bases. The sample in question was peripheral blood, obtained from a patient treated with proton-based radiotherapy. The CDR3 region is CASSQSGTSYNEQFF. As DNA, the CDR3 is TGTGCCAGCTCCCAAAGCGGGACGTCCTACAATGAGCAGTTCTTC.